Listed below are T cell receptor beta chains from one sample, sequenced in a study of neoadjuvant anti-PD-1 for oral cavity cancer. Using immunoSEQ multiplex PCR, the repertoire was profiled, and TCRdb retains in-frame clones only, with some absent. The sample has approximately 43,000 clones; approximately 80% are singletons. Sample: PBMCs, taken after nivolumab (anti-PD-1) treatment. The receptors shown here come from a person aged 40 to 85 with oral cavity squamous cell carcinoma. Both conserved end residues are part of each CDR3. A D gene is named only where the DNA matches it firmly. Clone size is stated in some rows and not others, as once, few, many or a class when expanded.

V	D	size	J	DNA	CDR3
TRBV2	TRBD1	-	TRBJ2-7	TGTGCCAGCAGTGAAGGGACAGGGGTATCCGAGCAGTACTTC	CASSEGTGVSEQYF
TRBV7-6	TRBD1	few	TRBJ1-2	TGTGCCAGCAGACCCGGGACAGGGGGAGACTATGGCTACACCTTC	CASRPGTGGDYGYTF
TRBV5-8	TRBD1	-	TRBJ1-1	TGTGCCAGCAGCTTTATCCGACAGGGAGGCACTGAAGCTTTCTTT	CASSFIRQGGTEAFF
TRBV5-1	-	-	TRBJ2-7	TGCGCCAGCAGCTTTGGGGCCTACGAGCAGTACTTC	CASSFGAYEQYF
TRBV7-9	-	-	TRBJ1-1	TGTGCCAGCAGCTTAGCCCGGGGGGCGGGGAACACTGAAGCTTTCTTT	CASSLARGAGNTEAFF
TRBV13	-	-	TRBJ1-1	TGTGCCAGCAGCACTTACGGACGGGGCGCTGAAGCTTTCTTT	CASSTYGRGAEAFF
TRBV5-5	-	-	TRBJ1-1	TGTGCCAGCAGCCGCGGTTGGAACACTGAAGCTTTCTTT	CASSRGWNTEAFF
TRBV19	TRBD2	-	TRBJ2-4	TGTGCCAGTAGTATACTGAAGCGGGACCTTTCCAAGGCCAAAAACATTCAGTACTTC	CASSILKRDLSKAKNIQYF
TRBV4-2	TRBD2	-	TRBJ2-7	TGTGCCAGCAGCCCAGAGACTAGCGGGGTCTACGAGCAGTACTTC	CASSPETSGVYEQYF
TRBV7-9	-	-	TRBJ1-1	TGTGCCAGCAGCTTATTTGGGGGGGCAAGGGCTGAAGCTTTCTTT	CASSLFGGARAEAFF
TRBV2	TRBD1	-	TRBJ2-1	TGTGCCAGCAGAGAATGGACAGGTGGTGAGCAGTTCTTC	CASREWTGGEQFF
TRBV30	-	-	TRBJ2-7	TGTGCCTGGAGTGTGGGTCATGCCTACGAGCAGTACTTC	CAWSVGHAYEQYF
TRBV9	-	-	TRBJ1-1	TGTGCCAGCAGCCCACGACAGACTAGAAACACTGAAGCTTTCTTT	CASSPRQTRNTEAFF
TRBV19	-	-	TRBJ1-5	TGTGCCAGTAGTTGGGGGCAAGAGCCCCAGCATTTT	CASSWGQEPQHF
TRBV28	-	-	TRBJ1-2	TGTGCCATCCCTAGGGAGGACGAAAATGGCTACACCTTC	CAIPREDENGYTF
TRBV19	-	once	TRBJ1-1	TGTGCCAGTAGTATCAGGGTATTGACTGAAGCTTTCTTT	CASSIRVLTEAFF
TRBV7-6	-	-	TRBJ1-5	TGTGCCAGCAGCTTAGAACCCGGGGCCGGGCGATTGCAGCCCCAGCATTTT	CASSLEPGAGRLQPQHF
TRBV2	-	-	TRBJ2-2	TGTGCCAGCAGTGTTTTTTTTGGGGTCACCGGGGAGCTGTTTTTT	CASSVFFGVTGELFF
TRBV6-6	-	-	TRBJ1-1	TGTGCCAGCATCTTAGAACTGAACACTGAAGCTTTCTTT	CASILELNTEAFF